This T cell receptor (beta chain) derives from a study of T-cell reconstitution after alpha-beta-depleted transplantation in children. Preparation of the TCRbeta library used unique molecular identifiers. TCRdb re-derived calls from the PCR reads in MiXCR, one entry per CDR3 protein. Of nearly 400,000 distinct CDR3 sequences listed, about a fifth were seen once; the top ten hold less than 4.5%. This clonotype showed up many times. V gave up 6 bases and J gave up 4 bases, with 11 bases separating them. The germline V gene encodes CDR1 DFQATT and CDR2 SNEGSKA (reference sequence). The CDR3 loop spans 12 amino acids.

The sequence came from a human donor who donated a stem cell graft to a child with acute myeloid leukemia. The chain joins TRBV20-1 to TRBJ2-3; maybe TRBD2 (6 bases). The sequences come from PBMCs from the stem cell graft donor, collected from the stem cell graft. The CDR3 region has the DNA TGCAGTGCCGGTTGGGGGGCAGATACGCAGTATTTT. It is translated as CSAGWGADTQYF.